This is a list of T cell receptor beta chains from one sample in a study of lymphopenia after photon versus proton radiotherapy. The method was immunoSEQ multiplex PCR; TCRdb's version includes in-frame clones alone and lacks a portion of them. The table records 150,000 to 200,000 clones, approximately 86% of them present only once. Here the sequenced sample was peripheral blood, taken from a patient treated with photon-based radiotherapy. These receptors all stem from a man in his fifties with gastric cancer. CDR3s include the opening cysteine and the closing phenylalanine or tryptophan. Each record gives: J gene, clone size, D gene, V gene, CDR3 protein, CDR3 DNA. A D gene is named only where the DNA matches it firmly. Not all rows give a size; the values are once, few, many and, for expanded clones, a class.

j_call: TRBJ1-2; clone_size: -; d_call: -; v_call: TRBV30; cdr3_aa: CAWSATSNYGYTF; cdr3_nt: TGTGCCTGGAGTGCGACATCGAACTATGGCTACACCTTC
j_call: TRBJ2-5; clone_size: -; d_call: -; v_call: TRBV15; cdr3_aa: CATSRSSSETQYF; cdr3_nt: TGTGCCACCAGCAGATCGTCTTCGGAGACCCAGTACTTC
j_call: TRBJ2-7; clone_size: -; d_call: -; v_call: TRBV10-3; cdr3_aa: CAISGGYTGDIVEQYF; cdr3_nt: TGTGCCATCAGTGGGGGGTATACGGGAGATATTGTCGAGCAGTACTTC
j_call: TRBJ1-1; clone_size: once; d_call: -; v_call: TRBV5-4; cdr3_aa: CASSTGLSLGTEAFF; cdr3_nt: TGTGCCAGCAGCACCGGATTGTCATTAGGCACTGAAGCTTTCTTT
j_call: TRBJ2-7; clone_size: -; d_call: -; v_call: TRBV2; cdr3_aa: CASSEAQRGGSYEQYF; cdr3_nt: TGTGCCAGCAGTGAAGCGCAAAGGGGGGGGTCCTACGAGCAGTACTTC
j_call: TRBJ2-2; clone_size: -; d_call: -; v_call: TRBV28; cdr3_aa: CASSFRRGGGTGELFF; cdr3_nt: TGTGCCAGCAGTTTCCGGCGAGGAGGCGGCACCGGGGAGCTGTTTTTT
j_call: TRBJ2-7; clone_size: -; d_call: TRBD2; v_call: TRBV5-1; cdr3_aa: CASSFRGETSGSYYEQYF; cdr3_nt: TGCGCCAGCAGCTTTCGTGGGGAGACTAGCGGGAGTTACTACGAGCAGTACTTC
j_call: TRBJ2-7; clone_size: -; d_call: -; v_call: TRBV27; cdr3_aa: CASSLGGGLTYEQYF; cdr3_nt: TGTGCCAGCAGTTTAGGAGGGGGCTTAACCTACGAGCAGTACTTC
j_call: TRBJ2-7; clone_size: -; d_call: -; v_call: TRBV28; cdr3_aa: CASSLKGYEQYF; cdr3_nt: TGTGCCAGCAGTTTAAAGGGCTACGAGCAGTACTTC
j_call: TRBJ2-2; clone_size: -; d_call: TRBD1; v_call: TRBV19; cdr3_aa: CASSPDRDTGELFF; cdr3_nt: TGTGCCAGTAGTCCCGACAGGGATACCGGGGAGCTGTTTTTT
j_call: TRBJ1-4; clone_size: -; d_call: -; v_call: TRBV2; cdr3_aa: CASSAGRTLEKLFF; cdr3_nt: TGTGCCAGCAGTGCGGGCAGGACTCTTGAAAAACTGTTTTTT
j_call: TRBJ1-4; clone_size: -; d_call: -; v_call: TRBV7-8; cdr3_aa: CARTQVAPNLNEKLFF; cdr3_nt: TGTGCCAGGACCCAAGTGGCACCGAACCTTAATGAAAAACTGTTTTTT
j_call: TRBJ2-5; clone_size: -; d_call: TRBD2; v_call: TRBV28; cdr3_aa: CASSLAGAGETQYF; cdr3_nt: TGTGCCAGCAGTTTAGCGGGAGCGGGGGAGACCCAGTACTTC
j_call: TRBJ2-6; clone_size: -; d_call: -; v_call: TRBV19; cdr3_aa: CASSDRASSGANVLTF; cdr3_nt: TGTGCCAGTAGCGACAGAGCGAGCTCTGGGGCCAACGTCCTGACTTTC
j_call: TRBJ2-1; clone_size: -; d_call: -; v_call: TRBV9; cdr3_aa: CASSAPGYNEQFF; cdr3_nt: TGTGCCAGCAGCGCCCCGGGGTACAATGAGCAGTTCTTC
j_call: TRBJ1-3; clone_size: -; d_call: -; v_call: TRBV9; cdr3_aa: CASSVGHRDGNTIYF; cdr3_nt: TGTGCCAGCAGCGTAGGCCACAGGGACGGAAACACCATATATTTT
j_call: TRBJ1-1; clone_size: -; d_call: TRBD1; v_call: TRBV5-1; cdr3_aa: CASSRDRPNTEAFF; cdr3_nt: TGCGCCAGCAGCCGGGACAGGCCGAACACTGAAGCTTTCTTT
j_call: TRBJ2-3; clone_size: -; d_call: TRBD2; v_call: TRBV29-1; cdr3_aa: CSAGGELLAGEVDTQYF; cdr3_nt: TGCAGCGCTGGAGGGGAGCTACTAGCGGGAGAGGTAGATACGCAGTATTTT
j_call: TRBJ1-1; clone_size: -; d_call: -; v_call: TRBV5-6; cdr3_aa: CASSLVGGLNTEAFF; cdr3_nt: TGTGCCAGCAGCTTGGTAGGGGGATTAAACACTGAAGCTTTCTTT
j_call: TRBJ2-7; clone_size: once; d_call: -; v_call: TRBV5-5; cdr3_aa: CASSLFQGYEQYF; cdr3_nt: TGTGCCAGCAGCTTGTTCCAGGGTTACGAGCAGTACTTC
j_call: TRBJ1-5; clone_size: -; d_call: -; v_call: TRBV28; cdr3_aa: CASSPQGGIQPQHF; cdr3_nt: TGTGCCAGCAGTCCCCAGGGTGGGATTCAGCCCCAGCATTTT
j_call: TRBJ1-4; clone_size: -; d_call: TRBD1; v_call: TRBV19; cdr3_aa: CASSTGTDNEKLFF; cdr3_nt: TGTGCCAGTTCCACCGGGACAGATAATGAAAAACTGTTTTTT
j_call: TRBJ2-1; clone_size: -; d_call: TRBD2; v_call: TRBV7-6; cdr3_aa: CASSLGVRGRAGYNEQFF; cdr3_nt: TGTGCCAGCAGCTTAGGGGTTCGCGGGAGGGCCGGCTACAATGAGCAGTTCTTC